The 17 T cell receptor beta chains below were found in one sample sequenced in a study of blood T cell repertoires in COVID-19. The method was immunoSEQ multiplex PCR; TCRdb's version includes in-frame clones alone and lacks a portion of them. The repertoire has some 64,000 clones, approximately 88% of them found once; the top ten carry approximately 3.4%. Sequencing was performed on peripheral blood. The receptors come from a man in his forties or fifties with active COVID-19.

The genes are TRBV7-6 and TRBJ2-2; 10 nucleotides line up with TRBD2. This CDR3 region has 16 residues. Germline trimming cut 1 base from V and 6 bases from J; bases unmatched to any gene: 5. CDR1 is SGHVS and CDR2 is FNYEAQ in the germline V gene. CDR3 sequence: CASSLESAGGSGELFF. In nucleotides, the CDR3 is TGTGCCAGCAGCTTAGAGTCAGCGGGGGGGTCCGGGGAGCTGTTTTTT. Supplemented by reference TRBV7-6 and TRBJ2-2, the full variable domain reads GAGVSQSPRYKVTKRGQDVALRCDPISGHVSLYWYRQALGQGPEFLTYFNYEAQQDKSGLPNDRFSAERPEGSISTLTIQRTEQRDSAMYRCASSLESAGGSGELFFGEGSRLTVL.

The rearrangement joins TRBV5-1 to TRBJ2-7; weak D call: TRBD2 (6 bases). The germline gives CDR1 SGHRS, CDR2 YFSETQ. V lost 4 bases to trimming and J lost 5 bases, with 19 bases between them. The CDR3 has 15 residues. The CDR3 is CASSPPQAPGDEQYF. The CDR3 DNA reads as TGCGCCAGCAGCCCACCACAGGCACCGGGGGACGAGCAGTACTTC.

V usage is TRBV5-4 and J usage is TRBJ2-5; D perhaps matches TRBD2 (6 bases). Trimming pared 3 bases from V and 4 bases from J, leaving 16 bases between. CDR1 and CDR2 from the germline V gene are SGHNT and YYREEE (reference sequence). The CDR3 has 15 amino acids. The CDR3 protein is CASSSRSGEGETQYF. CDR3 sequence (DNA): TGTGCCAGCAGCTCACGTAGCGGCGAAGGAGAGACCCAGTACTTC. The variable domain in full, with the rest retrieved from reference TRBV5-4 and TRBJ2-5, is ETGVTQSPTHLIKTRGQQVTLRCSSQSGHNTVSWYQQALGQGPQFIFQYYREEENGRGNFPPRFSGLQFPNYSSELNVNALELDDSALYLCASSSRSGEGETQYFGPGTRLLVL.

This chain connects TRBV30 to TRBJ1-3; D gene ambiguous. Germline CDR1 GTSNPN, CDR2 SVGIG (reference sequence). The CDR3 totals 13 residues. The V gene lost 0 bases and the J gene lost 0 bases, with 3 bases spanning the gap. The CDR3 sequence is CAWSVSSGNTIYF. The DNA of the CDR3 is TGTGCCTGGAGTGTGAGCTCTGGAAACACCATATATTTT.

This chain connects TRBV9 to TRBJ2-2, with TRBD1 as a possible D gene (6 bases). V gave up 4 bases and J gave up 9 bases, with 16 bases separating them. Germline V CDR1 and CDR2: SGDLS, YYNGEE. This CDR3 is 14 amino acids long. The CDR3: CASSTGPPARELFF. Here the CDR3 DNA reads TGTGCCAGCAGCACAGGGCCCCCGGCTAGGGAGCTGTTTTTT. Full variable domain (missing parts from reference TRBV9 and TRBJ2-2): DSGVTQTPKHLITATGQRVTLRCSPRSGDLSVYWYQQSLDQGLQFLIQYYNGEERAKGNILERFSAQQFPDLHSELNLSSLELGDSALYFCASSTGPPARELFFGEGSRLTVL.

In DNA, the CDR3 is TGTGCCTGGAGAGTCAGCCGGGGTACCTGGGAGACCCAGTACTTC. Residues: CAWRVSRGTWETQYF. This chain joins TRBV30 and TRBJ2-5; D is possibly TRBD2 (5 bases). The CDR3 runs to 15 residues. CDR1 GTSNPN and CDR2 SVGIG come from the germline V gene (reference sequence). V gave up 3 bases and J gave up 5 bases, with 19 bases separating them.

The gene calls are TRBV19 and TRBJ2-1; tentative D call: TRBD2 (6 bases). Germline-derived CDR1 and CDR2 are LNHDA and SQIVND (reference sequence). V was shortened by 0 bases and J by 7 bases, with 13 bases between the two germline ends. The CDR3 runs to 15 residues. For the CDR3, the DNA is TGTGCCAGTAGTATAGATCCCTTTGGGGGGAATGAGCAGTTCTTC. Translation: CASSIDPFGGNEQFF. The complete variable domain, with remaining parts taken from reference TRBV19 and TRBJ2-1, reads DGGITQSPKYLFRKEGQNVTLSCEQNLNHDAMYWYRQDPGQGLRLIYYSQIVNDFQKGDIAEGYSVSREKKESFPLTVTSAQKNPTAFYLCASSIDPFGGNEQFFGPGTRLTVL.

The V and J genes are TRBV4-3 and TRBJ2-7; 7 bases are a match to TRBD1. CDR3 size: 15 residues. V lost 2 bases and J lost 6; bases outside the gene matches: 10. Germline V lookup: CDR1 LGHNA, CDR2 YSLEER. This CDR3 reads CASSQTLQGSGEQYF. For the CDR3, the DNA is TGCGCCAGCAGCCAAACCCTACAGGGGTCCGGCGAGCAGTACTTC.

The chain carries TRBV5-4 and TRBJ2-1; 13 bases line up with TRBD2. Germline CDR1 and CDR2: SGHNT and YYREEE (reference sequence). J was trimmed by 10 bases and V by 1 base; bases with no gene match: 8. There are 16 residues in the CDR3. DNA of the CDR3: TGTGCCAGCAGCTTGACTAGCGGGGGGGCTGGGGTGGAGCAGTTCTTC. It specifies CASSLTSGGAGVEQFF.

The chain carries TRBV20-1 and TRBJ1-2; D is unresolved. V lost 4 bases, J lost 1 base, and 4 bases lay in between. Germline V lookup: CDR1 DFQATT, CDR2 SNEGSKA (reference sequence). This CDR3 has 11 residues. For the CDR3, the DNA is TGCAGTGCTACCAGTAACTATGGCTACACCTTC. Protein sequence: CSATSNYGYTF.

In nucleotides, the CDR3 is TGTGCCAGCAGCTTAGAGAGGGGGATCGGCAATCAGCCCCAGCATTTT. It is translated as CASSLERGIGNQPQHF. V is TRBV11-3 and J is TRBJ1-5, with D possibly matching TRBD1 (6 bases). The CDR3 spans 16 residues. The V gene's germline CDR1 is SGHNT and CDR2 YENEEA. Trimming pared 0 bases from V and 2 bases from J, leaving 11 bases between.

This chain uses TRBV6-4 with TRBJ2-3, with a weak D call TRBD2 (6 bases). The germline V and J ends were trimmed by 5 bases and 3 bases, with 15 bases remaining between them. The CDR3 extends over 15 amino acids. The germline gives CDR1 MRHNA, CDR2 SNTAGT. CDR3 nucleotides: TGTGCCAGCAGTTCATCTCTTCTAGCGACAGATACGCAGTATTTT. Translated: CASSSSLLATDTQYF.

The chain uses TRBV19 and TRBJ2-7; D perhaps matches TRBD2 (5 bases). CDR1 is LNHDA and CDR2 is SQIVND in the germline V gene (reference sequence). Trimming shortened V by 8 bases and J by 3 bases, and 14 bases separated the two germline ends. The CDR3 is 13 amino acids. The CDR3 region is CASLPPSGYEQYF. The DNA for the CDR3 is TGTGCCAGTCTCCCGCCCAGCGGCTACGAGCAGTACTTC.

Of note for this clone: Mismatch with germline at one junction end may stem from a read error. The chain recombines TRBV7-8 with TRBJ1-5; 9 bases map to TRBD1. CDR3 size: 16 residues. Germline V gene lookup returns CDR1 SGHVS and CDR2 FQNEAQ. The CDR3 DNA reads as TGTGCCAGCAGCGTAGCCCGGGACAGGGCTAGTCAGCCCCAGCATTTT. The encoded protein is CASSVARDRASQPQHF.

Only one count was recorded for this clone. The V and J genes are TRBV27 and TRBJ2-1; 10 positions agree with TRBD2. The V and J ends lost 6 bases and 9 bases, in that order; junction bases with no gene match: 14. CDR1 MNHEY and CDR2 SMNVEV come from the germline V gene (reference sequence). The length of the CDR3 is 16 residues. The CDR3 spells CASSHPRSGGAPEQFF. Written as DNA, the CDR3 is TGTGCCAGCAGCCACCCTCGAAGCGGGGGGGCCCCTGAGCAGTTCTTC.

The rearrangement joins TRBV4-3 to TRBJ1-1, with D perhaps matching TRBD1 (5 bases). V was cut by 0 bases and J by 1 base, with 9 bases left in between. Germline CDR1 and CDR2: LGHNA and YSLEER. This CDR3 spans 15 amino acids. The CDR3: CASSQEGARNTEAFF. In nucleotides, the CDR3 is TGCGCCAGCAGCCAAGAAGGGGCCCGGAACACTGAAGCTTTCTTT.

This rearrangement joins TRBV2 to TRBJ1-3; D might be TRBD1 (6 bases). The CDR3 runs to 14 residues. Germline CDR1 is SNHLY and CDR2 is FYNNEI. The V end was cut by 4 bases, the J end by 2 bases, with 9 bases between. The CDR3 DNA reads TGTGCCAGCAGTGGAGGGGGGGCTGGAAACACCATATATTTT. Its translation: CASSGGGAGNTIYF.